This T cell receptor (beta chain) appears in the sequencing data of a study of T cells in localized non-small cell lung cancer. The assay was immunoSEQ multiplex PCR, and TCRdb's table has in-frame clones only and misses some. Found here are about 33,000 clones, roughly 78% of them singletons; the top ten hold about 16%. Study-wide results and limits: The study linked higher blood T cell density to longer overall survival. It was uninvolved adjacent lung that showed the highest T cell clonality, exceeding tumor. Detection in adjacent lung was observed for a median around 50 of the top 100 tumor clones. Because researchers sequenced only one region of the tumor, heterogeneity is still possible.

Points on this clone: Its antigen is not known. At one end, the junction sequence differs from germline, possibly due to a read error.

This CDR3 has 12 residues. Germline CDR1 LNHDA, CDR2 SQIVND (reference sequence). The sequencing here drew on peripheral blood, taken before any cancer treatment. This rearrangement joins TRBV19 to TRBJ1-2; no clear D gene. This clonotype was obtained from a male donor aged 60 or over with stage III squamous cell lung carcinoma. The CDR3 is CASSTREYDYTF. DNA for the CDR3: TGTGCCAGTAGTACTAGGGAGTATGACTACACCTTC.